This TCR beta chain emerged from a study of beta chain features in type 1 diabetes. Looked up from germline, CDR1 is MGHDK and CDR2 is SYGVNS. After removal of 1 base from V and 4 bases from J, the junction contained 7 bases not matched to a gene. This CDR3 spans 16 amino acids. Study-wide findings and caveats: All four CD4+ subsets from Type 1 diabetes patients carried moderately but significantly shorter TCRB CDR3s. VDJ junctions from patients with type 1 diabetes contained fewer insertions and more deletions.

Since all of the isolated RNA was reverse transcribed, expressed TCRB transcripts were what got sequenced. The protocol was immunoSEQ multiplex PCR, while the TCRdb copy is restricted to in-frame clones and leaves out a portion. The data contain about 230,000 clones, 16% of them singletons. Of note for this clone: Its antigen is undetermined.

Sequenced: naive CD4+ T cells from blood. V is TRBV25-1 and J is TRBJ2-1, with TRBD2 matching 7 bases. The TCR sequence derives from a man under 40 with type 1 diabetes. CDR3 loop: CASSESLAGNYNEQFF. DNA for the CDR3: TGTGCCAGCAGTGAATCGTTAGCGGGCAATTACAATGAGCAGTTCTTC.